This T cell receptor beta chain emerged from a study of post-analysis software for immune sequencing data. Across the study: The study covered relapsing-remitting, secondary progressive and progressive-relapsing courses of multiple sclerosis.

As to this clonotype: The antigen remains undetermined.

Prepared libraries of TCR beta cDNA carried unique molecular identifiers. One entry per CDR3 protein results from TCRdb running MiXCR on the PCR reads. The sample holds under 900,000 distinct CDR3 sequences, 53% seen once. Study-level findings and limits: In patients, TRBV5-6, TRBV5-1 and TRBV20-1 belonged to four or five TRBV segments found more frequently than in controls. The F measure placed samples prepared in the same batch into strongly shared clusters. Multiple sclerosis patients had significantly lower normalized Chao1 diversity than controls.

Looked up from germline, CDR1 is SGHTS and CDR2 is YDEGEE. This CDR3 region has 15 residues. V was cut by 4 bases and J by 4 bases, with 15 bases left in between. This sequence was found in a girl aged 5-17 years with multiple sclerosis. The chain combines TRBV5-8 with TRBJ1-5; D gene uncertain. Sequencing input: blood. CDR3 nucleotides: TGTGCCAGCAGCCCCAAGTTGGATCCGAATCAGCCCCAGCATTTT. Its translation is CASSPKLDPNQPQHF.